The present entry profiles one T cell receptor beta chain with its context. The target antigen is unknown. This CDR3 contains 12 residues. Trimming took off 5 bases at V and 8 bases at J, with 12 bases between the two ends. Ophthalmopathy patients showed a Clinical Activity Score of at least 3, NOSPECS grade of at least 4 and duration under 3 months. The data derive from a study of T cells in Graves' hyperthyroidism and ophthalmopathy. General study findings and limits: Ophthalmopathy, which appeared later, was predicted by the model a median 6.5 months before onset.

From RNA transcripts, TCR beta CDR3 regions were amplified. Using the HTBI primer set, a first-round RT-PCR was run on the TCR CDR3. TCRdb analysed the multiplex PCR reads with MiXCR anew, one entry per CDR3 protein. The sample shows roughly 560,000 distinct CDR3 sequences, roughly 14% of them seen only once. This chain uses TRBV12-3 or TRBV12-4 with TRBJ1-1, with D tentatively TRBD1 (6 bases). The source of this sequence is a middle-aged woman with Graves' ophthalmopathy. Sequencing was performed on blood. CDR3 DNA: TGTGCCAGCAGTAACACAGGGTTGGAAGCTTTCTTT. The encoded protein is CASSNTGLEAFF.